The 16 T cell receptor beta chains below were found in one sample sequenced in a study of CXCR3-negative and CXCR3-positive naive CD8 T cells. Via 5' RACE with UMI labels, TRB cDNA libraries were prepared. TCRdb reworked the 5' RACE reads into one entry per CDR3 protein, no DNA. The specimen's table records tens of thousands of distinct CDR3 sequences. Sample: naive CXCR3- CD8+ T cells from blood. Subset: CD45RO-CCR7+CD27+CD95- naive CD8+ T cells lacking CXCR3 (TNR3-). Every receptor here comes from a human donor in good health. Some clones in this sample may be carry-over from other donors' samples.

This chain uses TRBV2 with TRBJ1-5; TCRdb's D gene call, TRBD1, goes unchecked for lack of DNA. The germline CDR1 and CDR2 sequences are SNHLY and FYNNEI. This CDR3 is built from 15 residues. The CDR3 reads CASSPTGEMDQPQHF. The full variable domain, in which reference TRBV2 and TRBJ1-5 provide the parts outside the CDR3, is EPEVTQTPSHQVTQMGQEVILRCVPISNHLYFYWYRQILGQKVEFLVSFYNNEISEKSEIFDDQFSVERPDGSNFTLKIRSTKLEDSAMYFCASSPTGEMDQPQHFGDGTRLSIL.

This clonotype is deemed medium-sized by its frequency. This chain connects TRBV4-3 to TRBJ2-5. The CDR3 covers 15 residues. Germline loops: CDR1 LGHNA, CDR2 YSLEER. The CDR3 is CASSQGQAYQETQYF.

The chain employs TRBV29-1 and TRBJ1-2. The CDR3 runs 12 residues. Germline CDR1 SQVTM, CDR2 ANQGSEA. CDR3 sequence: CSVVVSNYGYTF.

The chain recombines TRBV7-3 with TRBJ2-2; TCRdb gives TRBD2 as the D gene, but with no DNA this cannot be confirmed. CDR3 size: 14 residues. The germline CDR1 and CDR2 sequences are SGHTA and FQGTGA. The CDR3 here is CASSLSGETGELFF. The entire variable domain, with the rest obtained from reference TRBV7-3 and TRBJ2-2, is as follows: GAGVSQTPSNKVTEKGKYVELRCDPISGHTALYWYRQSLGQGPEFLIYFQGTGAADDSGLPNDRFFAVRPEGSVSTLKIQRTERGDSAVYLCASSLSGETGELFFGEGSRLTVL.

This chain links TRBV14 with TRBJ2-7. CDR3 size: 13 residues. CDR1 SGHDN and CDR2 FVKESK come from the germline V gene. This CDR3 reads CASSQRPYYEQYF.

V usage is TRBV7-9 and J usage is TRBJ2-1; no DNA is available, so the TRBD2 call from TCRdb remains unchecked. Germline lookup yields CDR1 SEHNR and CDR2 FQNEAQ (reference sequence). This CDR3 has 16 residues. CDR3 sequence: CASSGASGGPYNEQFF.

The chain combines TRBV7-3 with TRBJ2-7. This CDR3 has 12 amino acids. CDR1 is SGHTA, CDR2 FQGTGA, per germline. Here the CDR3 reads CASSLTGSEQYF.

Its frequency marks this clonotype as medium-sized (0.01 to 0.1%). The CDR3 loop reads CASSVGVGTEAFF. The chain is built from TRBV9 and TRBJ1-1. The CDR3 spans 13 residues. CDR1 and CDR2 (germline): SGDLS, YYNGEE.

CDR3 sequence: CASSLGGGNTEAFF. The V call is TRBV7-3, the J call TRBJ1-1; TCRdb proposes TRBD1, but this gene call is untestable without DNA. This CDR3 is built from 14 residues. The germline CDR1 and CDR2 sequences are SGHTA and FQGTGA. Full variable domain (rest looked up from reference TRBV7-3 and TRBJ1-1): GAGVSQTPSNKVTEKGKYVELRCDPISGHTALYWYRQSLGQGPEFLIYFQGTGAADDSGLPNDRFFAVRPEGSVSTLKIQRTERGDSAVYLCASSLGGGNTEAFFGQGTRLTVV.

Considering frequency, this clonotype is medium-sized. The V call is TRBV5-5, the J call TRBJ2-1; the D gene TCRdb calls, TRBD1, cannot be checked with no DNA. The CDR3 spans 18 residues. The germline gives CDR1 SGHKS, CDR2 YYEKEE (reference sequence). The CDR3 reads CASSPAWGLASSYNEQFF.

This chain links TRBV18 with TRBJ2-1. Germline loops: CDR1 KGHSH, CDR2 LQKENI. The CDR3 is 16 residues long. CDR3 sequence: CASSTESGGSYNEQFF.

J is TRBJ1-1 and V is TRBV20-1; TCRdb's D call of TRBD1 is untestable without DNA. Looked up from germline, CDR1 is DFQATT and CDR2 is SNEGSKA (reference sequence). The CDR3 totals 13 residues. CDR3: CSAQDGGPTEAFF.

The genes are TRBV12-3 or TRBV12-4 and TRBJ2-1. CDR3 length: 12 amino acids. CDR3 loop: CASSLPYNEQFF.

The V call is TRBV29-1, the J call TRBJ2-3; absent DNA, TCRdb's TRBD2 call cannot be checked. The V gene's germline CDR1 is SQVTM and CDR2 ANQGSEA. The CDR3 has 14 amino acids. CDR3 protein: CSVGASKYTDTQYF.

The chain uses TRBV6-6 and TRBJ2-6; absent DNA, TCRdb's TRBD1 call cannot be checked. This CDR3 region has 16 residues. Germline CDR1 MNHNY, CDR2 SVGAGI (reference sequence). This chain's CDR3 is CASTPWGTLGANVLTF.

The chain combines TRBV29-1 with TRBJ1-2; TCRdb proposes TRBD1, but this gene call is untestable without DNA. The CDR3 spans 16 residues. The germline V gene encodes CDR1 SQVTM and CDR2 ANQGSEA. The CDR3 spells CSVSGTGFGLPYGYTF.